Presented here are 7 T cell receptor beta chains from one specimen sequenced in a study of blood T cell repertoires in COVID-19. Profiled with immunoSEQ multiplex PCR; TCRdb holds only in-frame clones, not every one. There are some 330,000 clones in the sample; roughly four fifths occur only once, and approximately 5.4% lies in the top ten. Sequenced input: PBMCs or T cells enriched from blood (not recorded which). The receptors originated from a woman in her forties or fifties who had recovered from COVID-19.

The chain uses TRBV7-2 and TRBJ2-7, with TRBD1 matching over 7 bases. The junction had 13 bases not matched to a gene; V was cut back by 3 bases and J by 2 bases. Germline CDR1 is SGHTA and CDR2 is FQGNSA. This CDR3 has 17 amino acids. CDR3 region: CASSFPTVGTETYEQYF. CDR3 coding DNA: TGTGCCAGCAGCTTTCCGACCGTGGGGACAGAAACCTACGAGCAGTACTTC.

J is TRBJ2-1 and V is TRBV2; 9 bases agree with TRBD1. Germline loops: CDR1 SNHLY, CDR2 FYNNEI. Trimming cost V 0 bases and J 7 bases; bases outside gene matches: 10. The CDR3 spans 17 residues. The CDR3 protein is CASSEALLGQGINEQFF. The CDR3 region has the DNA TGTGCCAGCAGTGAAGCGCTTCTGGGACAGGGTATTAATGAGCAGTTCTTC.

This chain uses TRBV5-1 with TRBJ1-2; D unresolved. This CDR3 contains 13 residues. CDR1 SGHRS and CDR2 YFSETQ come from the germline V gene. Trimming pared 2 bases from V and 7 bases from J, leaving 12 bases between. The CDR3 sequence: CASSLAPAGGYTF. The CDR3 nucleotides read TGCGCCAGCAGCTTAGCCCCCGCGGGTGGCTACACCTTC.

The V and J genes are TRBV27 and TRBJ1-1; D remains unclear. CDR1 and CDR2 (germline): MNHEY, SMNVEV (reference sequence). The CDR3 covers 15 residues. V lost 0 bases and J 2 bases, leaving 10 bases between the germline ends. CDR3 nucleotide sequence: TGTGCCAGCAGTTTATCGGCAGGAGGAAACACTGAAGCTTTCTTT. It specifies CASSLSAGGNTEAFF.

The V and J genes are TRBV19 and TRBJ1-1; D is unclear. The V gene lost 2 bases and the J gene lost 1 base, with 5 bases spanning the gap. The CDR3 is 13 amino acids. Germline loops: CDR1 LNHDA, CDR2 SQIVND (reference sequence). The CDR3, as DNA: TGTGCCAGTAGTATATTCTCGAACACTGAAGCTTTCTTT. It specifies CASSIFSNTEAFF.

In its sample, this clone was seen a few times. This sequence joins TRBV18 and TRBJ2-2; 8 nucleotides line up with TRBD2. The V gene's germline CDR1 is KGHSH and CDR2 LQKENI. The CDR3 has 14 residues. Germline trimming cut 10 bases from V and 0 bases from J; bases unmatched to any gene: 4. CDR3 residues: CATSAGANTGELFF. CDR3 coding DNA: TGTGCCACATCAGCGGGAGCGAACACCGGGGAGCTGTTTTTT.

The chain employs TRBV6-2 or TRBV6-3 and TRBJ2-7; TRBD1 aligns across 7 bases. The V gene end was trimmed by 5 bases and the J gene end by 5 bases; junction bases not matched to a gene: 9. Germline CDR1 is MNHEY and CDR2 is SVGEGT. This CDR3 region has 14 residues. The CDR3 coding sequence is TGTGCCAGCAGTCCCGACAGGGTGTCGCACGAGCAGTACTTC. This translates into CASSPDRVSHEQYF.